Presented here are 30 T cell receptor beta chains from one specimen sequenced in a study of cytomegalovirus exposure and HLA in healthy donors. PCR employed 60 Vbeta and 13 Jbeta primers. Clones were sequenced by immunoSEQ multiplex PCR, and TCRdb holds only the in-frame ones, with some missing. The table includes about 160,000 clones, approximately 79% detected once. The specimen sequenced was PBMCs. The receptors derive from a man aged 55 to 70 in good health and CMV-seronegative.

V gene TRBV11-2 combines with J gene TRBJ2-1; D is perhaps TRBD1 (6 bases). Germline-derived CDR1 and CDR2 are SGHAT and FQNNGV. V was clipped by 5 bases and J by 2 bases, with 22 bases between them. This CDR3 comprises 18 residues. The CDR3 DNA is TGTGCCAGCAGCAAACTAGAGAAACAGGGAAGAACCTACAATGAGCAGTTCTTC. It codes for CASSKLEKQGRTYNEQFF.

CDR3 residues: CASITSGRGRPPNEQYF. The CDR3, as DNA: TGTGCCAGCATCACCTCGGGGAGGGGACGACCCCCCAACGAGCAGTACTTC. The gene calls are TRBV28 and TRBJ2-7, with TRBD2 matching 7 bases. Trimming took 7 bases from V and 5 from J; bases not matched to a gene: 20. The CDR3 is 17 residues long. The V gene's germline CDR1 is MDHEN and CDR2 SYDVKM.

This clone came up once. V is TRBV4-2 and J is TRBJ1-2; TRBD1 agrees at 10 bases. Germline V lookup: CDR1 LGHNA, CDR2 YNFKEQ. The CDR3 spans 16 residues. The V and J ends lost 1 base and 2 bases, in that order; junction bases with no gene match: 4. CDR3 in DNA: TGTGCCAGCAGCCAAGGCCGGGACAGGGGAAACTATGGCTACACCTTC. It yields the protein CASSQGRDRGNYGYTF.

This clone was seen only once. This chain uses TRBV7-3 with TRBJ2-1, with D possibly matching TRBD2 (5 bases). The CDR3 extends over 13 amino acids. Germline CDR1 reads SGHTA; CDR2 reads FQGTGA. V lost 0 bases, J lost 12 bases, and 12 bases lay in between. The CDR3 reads CASSLTKEDGQFF. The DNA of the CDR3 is TGTGCCAGCAGCTTAACAAAGGAGGACGGGCAGTTCTTC.

DNA of the CDR3: TGTGCCAGCAGCTTCTCTCAGACAGGGCCCTACCACGAGCAGTACTTC. It specifies CASSFSQTGPYHEQYF. The chain combines TRBV7-9 with TRBJ2-7; TRBD1 matches at 7 bases. Germline CDR1 SEHNR, CDR2 FQNEAQ (reference sequence). The junction had 13 bases not matched to a gene; V was cut back by 3 bases and J by 5 bases. The CDR3 contains 16 residues.

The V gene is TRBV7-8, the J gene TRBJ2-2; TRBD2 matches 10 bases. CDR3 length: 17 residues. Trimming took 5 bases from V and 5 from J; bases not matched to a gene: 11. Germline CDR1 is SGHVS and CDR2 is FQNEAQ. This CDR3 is CASSALSSGRVTGELFF. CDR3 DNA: TGTGCCAGCAGCGCCTTATCTAGCGGGAGAGTTACCGGGGAGCTGTTTTTT.

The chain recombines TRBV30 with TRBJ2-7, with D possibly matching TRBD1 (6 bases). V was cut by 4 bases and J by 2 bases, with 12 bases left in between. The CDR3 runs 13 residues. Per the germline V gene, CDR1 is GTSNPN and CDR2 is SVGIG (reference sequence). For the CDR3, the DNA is TGTGCCTGGAATAGTCAGGGGCCCTACGAGCAGTACTTC. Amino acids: CAWNSQGPYEQYF.

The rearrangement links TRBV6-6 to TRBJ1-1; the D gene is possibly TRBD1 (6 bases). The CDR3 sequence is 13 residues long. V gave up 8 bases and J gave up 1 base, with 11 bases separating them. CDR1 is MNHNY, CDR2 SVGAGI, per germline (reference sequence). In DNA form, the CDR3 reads TGTGCCAGCGAATTGACAGGGAACACTGAAGCTTTCTTT. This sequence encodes CASELTGNTEAFF.

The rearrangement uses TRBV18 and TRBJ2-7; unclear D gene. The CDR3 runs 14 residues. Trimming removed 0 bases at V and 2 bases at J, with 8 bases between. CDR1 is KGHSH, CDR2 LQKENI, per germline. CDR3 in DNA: TGTGCCAGCTCACCACCGAACTCTGCCTACGAGCAGTACTTC. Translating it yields CASSPPNSAYEQYF.

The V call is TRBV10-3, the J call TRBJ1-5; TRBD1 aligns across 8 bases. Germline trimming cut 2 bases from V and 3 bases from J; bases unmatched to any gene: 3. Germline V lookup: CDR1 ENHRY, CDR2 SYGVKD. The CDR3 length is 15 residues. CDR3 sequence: CAISEGTGNNQPQHF. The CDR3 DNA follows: TGTGCCATCAGTGAGGGGACAGGTAACAATCAGCCCCAGCATTTT.

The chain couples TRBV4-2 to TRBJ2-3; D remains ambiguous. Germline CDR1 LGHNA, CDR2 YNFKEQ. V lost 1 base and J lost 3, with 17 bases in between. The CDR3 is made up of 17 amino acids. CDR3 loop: CASSQAMAGLGTDTQYF. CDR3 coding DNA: TGTGCCAGCAGCCAAGCCATGGCAGGTCTTGGTACAGATACGCAGTATTTT.

The CDR3 loop is CSVAGRGDQGTNEKLFF. In DNA form, the CDR3 reads TGCAGCGTTGCCGGCAGGGGGGATCAAGGCACTAATGAAAAACTGTTTTTT. The chain couples TRBV29-1 to TRBJ1-4; 7 bases fit TRBD1. This CDR3 has 17 residues. The germline CDR1 and CDR2 sequences are SQVTM and ANQGSEA. V shed 4 bases, J shed 2 bases, and the junction held 13 bases outside the gene matches.

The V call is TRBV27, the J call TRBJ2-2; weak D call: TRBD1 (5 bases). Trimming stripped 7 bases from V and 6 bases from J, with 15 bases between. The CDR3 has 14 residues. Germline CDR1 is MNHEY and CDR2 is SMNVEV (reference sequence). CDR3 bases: TGTGCCAGCACCCAATGGGGCAGGGCCGGGGAGCTGTTTTTT. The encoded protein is CASTQWGRAGELFF.

CDR3: CASSLGYGNTIYF. CDR3 nucleotides: TGTGCCAGCAGTTTGGGCTACGGAAACACCATATATTTT. The J gene is TRBJ1-3, the V gene TRBV6-5; D not certain. Trimming stripped 4 bases from V and 4 bases from J, with 8 bases between. There are 13 residues in the CDR3. The germline CDR1 and CDR2 sequences are MNHEY and SVGAGI.

The CDR3 loop reads CASKTNRDRQYF. The CDR3 DNA reads TGTGCCAGCAAAACGAACAGGGATAGGCAGTACTTC. This rearrangement joins TRBV27 to TRBJ2-7; maybe TRBD1 (6 bases). The CDR3 spans 12 residues. The V end lost 7 bases, the J end lost 9 bases, and 16 bases lay between the germline ends. In germline, CDR1 is MNHEY, CDR2 SMNVEV (reference sequence).

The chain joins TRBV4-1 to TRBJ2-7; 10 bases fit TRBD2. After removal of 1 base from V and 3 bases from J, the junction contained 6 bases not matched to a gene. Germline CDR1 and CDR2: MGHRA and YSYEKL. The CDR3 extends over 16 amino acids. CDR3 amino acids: CASSQAGTSVFYEQYF. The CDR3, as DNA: TGCGCCAGCAGCCAAGCGGGGACTAGCGTCTTCTACGAGCAGTACTTC.

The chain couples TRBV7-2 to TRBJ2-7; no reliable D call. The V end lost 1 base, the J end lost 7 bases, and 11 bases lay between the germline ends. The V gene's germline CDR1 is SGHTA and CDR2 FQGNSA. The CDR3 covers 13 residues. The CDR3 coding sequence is TGTGCCAGCAGCTTAGTATCTAGGCGGGAGCAGTACTTC. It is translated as CASSLVSRREQYF.

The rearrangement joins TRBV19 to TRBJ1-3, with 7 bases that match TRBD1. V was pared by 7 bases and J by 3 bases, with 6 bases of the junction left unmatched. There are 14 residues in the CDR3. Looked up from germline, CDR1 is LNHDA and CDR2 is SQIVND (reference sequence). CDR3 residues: CASNPGTVGNTIYF. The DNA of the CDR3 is TGTGCCAGTAACCCGGGGACAGTTGGAAACACCATATATTTT. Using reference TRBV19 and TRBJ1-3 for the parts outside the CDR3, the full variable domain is DGGITQSPKYLFRKEGQNVTLSCEQNLNHDAMYWYRQDPGQGLRLIYYSQIVNDFQKGDIAEGYSVSREKKESFPLTVTSAQKNPTAFYLCASNPGTVGNTIYFGEGSWLTVV.

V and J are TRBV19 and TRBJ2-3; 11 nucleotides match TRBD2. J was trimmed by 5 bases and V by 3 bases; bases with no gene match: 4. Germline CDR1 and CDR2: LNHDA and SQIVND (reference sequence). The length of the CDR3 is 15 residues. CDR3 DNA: TGTGCCAGTAGTATGGGCCTAGCGGGAGGAGATACGCAGTATTTT. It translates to CASSMGLAGGDTQYF.

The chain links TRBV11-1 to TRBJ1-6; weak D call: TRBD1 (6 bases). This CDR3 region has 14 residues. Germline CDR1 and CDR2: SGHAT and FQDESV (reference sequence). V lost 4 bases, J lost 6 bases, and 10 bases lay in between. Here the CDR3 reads CASSSDRTNSPLHF. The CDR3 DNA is TGTGCCAGCAGCTCGGACAGAACTAATTCACCCCTCCACTTT.

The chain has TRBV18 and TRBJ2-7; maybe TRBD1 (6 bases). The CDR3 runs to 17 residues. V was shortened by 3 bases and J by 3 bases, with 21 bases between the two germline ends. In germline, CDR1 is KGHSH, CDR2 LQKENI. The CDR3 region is CASSPADSSIDYYEQYF. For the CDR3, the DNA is TGTGCCAGCTCACCCGCGGACAGTTCCATTGATTACTACGAGCAGTACTTC.

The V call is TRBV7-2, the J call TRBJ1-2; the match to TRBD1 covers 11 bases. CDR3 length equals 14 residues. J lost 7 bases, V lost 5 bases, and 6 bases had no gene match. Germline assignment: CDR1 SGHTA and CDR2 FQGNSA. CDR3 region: CASSTGQGAGGYTF. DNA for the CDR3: TGTGCCAGCAGCACCGGACAGGGGGCCGGTGGCTACACCTTC.

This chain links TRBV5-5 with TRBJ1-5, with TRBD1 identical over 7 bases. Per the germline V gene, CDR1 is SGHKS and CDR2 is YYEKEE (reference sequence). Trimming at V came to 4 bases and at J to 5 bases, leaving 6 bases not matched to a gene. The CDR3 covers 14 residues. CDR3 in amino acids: CASSTDRVDQPQHF. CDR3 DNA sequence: TGTGCCAGCAGCACCGACAGGGTGGATCAGCCCCAGCATTTT. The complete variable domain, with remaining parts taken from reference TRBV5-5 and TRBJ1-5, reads DAGVTQSPTHLIKTRGQQVTLRCSPISGHKSVSWYQQVLGQGPQFIFQYYEKEERGRGNFPDRFSARQFPNYSSELNVNALLLGDSALYLCASSTDRVDQPQHFGDGTRLSIL.

The CDR3 region is CASREQGTYGYTF. CDR3 DNA: TGTGCCAGCAGAGAACAGGGCACCTATGGCTACACCTTC. V and J are TRBV6-5 and TRBJ1-2, with D tentatively TRBD1 (6 bases). The germline V gene encodes CDR1 MNHEY and CDR2 SVGAGI. The V end was cut by 6 bases, the J end by 4 bases, with 12 bases between. CDR3 length equals 13 residues.

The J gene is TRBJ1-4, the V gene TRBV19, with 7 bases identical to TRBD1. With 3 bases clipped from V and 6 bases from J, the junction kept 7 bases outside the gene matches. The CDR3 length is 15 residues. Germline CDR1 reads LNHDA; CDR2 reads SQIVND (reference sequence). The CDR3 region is CASSIFAGGDEKLFF. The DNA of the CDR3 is TGTGCCAGTAGTATTTTCGCAGGGGGTGATGAAAAACTGTTTTTT.

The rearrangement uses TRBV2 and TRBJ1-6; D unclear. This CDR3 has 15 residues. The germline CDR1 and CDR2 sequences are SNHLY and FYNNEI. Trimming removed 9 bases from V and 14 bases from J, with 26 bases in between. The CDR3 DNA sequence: TGTGCCAGTTTTTATGAACGGGGAGCCGGAGTAGCCCTCCACTTT. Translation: CASFYERGAGVALHF.

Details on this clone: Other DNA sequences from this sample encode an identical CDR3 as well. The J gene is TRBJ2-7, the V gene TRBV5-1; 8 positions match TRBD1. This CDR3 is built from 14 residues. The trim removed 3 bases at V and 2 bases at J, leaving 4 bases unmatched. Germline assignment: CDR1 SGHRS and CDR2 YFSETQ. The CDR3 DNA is TGCGCCAGCAGCTATGGGACAGGCGCCTACGAGCAGTACTTC. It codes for CASSYGTGAYEQYF.

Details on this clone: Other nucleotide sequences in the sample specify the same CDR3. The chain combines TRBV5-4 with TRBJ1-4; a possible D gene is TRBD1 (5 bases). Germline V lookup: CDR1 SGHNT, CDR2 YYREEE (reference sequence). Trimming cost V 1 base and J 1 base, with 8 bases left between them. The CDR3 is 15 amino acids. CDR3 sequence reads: CASSLRQGTNEKLFF. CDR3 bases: TGTGCCAGCAGCTTGCGGCAGGGAACTAATGAAAAACTGTTTTTT.

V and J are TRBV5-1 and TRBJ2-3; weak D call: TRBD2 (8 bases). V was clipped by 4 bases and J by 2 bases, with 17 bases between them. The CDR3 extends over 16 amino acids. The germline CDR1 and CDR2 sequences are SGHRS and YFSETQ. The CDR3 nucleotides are TGCGCCAGCAGCCCGGGAGGGGGCGGCCACACAGATACGCAGTATTTT. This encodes CASSPGGGGHTDTQYF.

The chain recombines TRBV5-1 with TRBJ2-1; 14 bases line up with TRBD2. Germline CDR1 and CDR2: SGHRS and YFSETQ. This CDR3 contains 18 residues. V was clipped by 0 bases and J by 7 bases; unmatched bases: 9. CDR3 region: CASSLEAGTSGRPNEQFF. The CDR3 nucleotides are TGCGCCAGCAGCTTGGAAGCCGGGACTAGCGGGAGACCAAATGAGCAGTTCTTC.